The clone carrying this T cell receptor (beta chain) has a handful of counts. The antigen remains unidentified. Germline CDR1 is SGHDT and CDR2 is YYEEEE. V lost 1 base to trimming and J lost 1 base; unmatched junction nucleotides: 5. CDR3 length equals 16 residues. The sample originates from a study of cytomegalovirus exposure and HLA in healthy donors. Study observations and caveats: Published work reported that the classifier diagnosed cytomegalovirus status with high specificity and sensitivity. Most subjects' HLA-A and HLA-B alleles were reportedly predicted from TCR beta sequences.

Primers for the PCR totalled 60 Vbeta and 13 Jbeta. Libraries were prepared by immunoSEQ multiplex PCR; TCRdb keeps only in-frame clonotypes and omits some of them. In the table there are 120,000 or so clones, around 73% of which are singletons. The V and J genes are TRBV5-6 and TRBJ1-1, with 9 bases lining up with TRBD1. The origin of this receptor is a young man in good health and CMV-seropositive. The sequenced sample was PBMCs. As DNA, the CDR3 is TGTGCCAGCAGCTTGTTCAGGGACAGGGCGAACACTGAAGCTTTCTTT. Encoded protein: CASSLFRDRANTEAFF.